Each of the 15 T cell receptor beta chains below was sequenced from the same sample in a study of T cell repertoires in cytomegalovirus infection. Via MiXCR, TCRdb re-called the reads, giving one row per CDR3 protein. This sample has about 920,000 distinct CDR3 sequences, with about a third found just once. Their cognate antigens are unknown. Sequencing used cultured CD8+ T cells from PBMCs, obtained from culture after CMV antigen stimulation. The receptors derive from a human donor in good health (CMV status not recorded). Some clones in this sample may be carry-over from other donors' samples.

V is TRBV7-8 and J is TRBJ2-1, with 8 bases lining up with TRBD1. The CDR3 is 16 amino acids. Germline V lookup: CDR1 SGHVS, CDR2 FQNEAQ. V was pared by 7 bases and J by 1 base, with 9 bases of the junction left unmatched. The CDR3 nucleotides read TGTGCCAGCAACCGTCCGGGACAGGCATCCTACAATGAGCAGTTCTTC. Amino acids: CASNRPGQASYNEQFF.

The chain uses TRBV10-3 and TRBJ2-7; no clear D. CDR3 length: 13 residues. The ends were cut back, 4 bases at V and 1 base at J, with 8 bases in the middle. Looked up from germline, CDR1 is ENHRY and CDR2 is SYGVKD. The CDR3 loop is CAISATESYEQYV. For the CDR3, the DNA is TGTGCCATCAGTGCGACGGAATCCTACGAGCAGTACGTC.

The chain recombines TRBV19 with TRBJ2-1; no definite D call. The length of the CDR3 is 14 residues. Looked up from germline, CDR1 is LNHDA and CDR2 is SQIVND (reference sequence). V was trimmed by 3 bases and J by 6 bases, leaving 12 bases between them. CDR3 nucleotide sequence: TGTGCCAGTAGTATGTACAGCCTGAGCAATGAGCAGTTCTTC. Amino acids: CASSMYSLSNEQFF.

This clonotype showed up many times. The V gene is TRBV7-2, the J gene TRBJ2-1, with TRBD2 identical over 7 bases. The CDR3 consists of 14 residues. Germline V gives CDR1 SGHTA, CDR2 FQGNSA. The ends lost 6 bases at V and 6 bases at J; junction bases unmatched: 8. CDR3 coding DNA: TGTGCCAGCAGGTACTCGTCTAGCGGCAATGAGCAGTTCTTC. This translates into CASRYSSSGNEQFF.

This clonotype was found a few times. The chain joins TRBV20-1 to TRBJ1-6; 8 bases fit TRBD1. Losses at the gene ends were 0 bases for V and 5 bases for J; bases not matched to a gene: 6. CDR3 size: 16 residues. Germline CDR1 reads DFQATT; CDR2 reads SNEGSKA (reference sequence). The CDR3: CSARDRRGHDNSPLHF. CDR3 DNA sequence: TGCAGTGCTAGAGATCGCAGGGGGCATGATAATTCACCCCTCCACTTT.

This sequence joins TRBV27 and TRBJ1-2, with TRBD1 matching over 11 bases. The CDR3 runs to 16 residues. J gave up 2 bases and V 5 bases, and 7 bases lay outside the gene matches. Per germline, CDR1 MNHEY and CDR2 SMNVEV (reference sequence). Here the CDR3 reads CASSPVRDRGNYGYTF. DNA of the CDR3: TGTGCCAGCAGTCCGGTGAGGGACAGGGGGAACTATGGCTACACCTTC.

A few counts support this clonotype. This sequence joins TRBV10-2 and TRBJ2-2, with 8 nucleotides matching TRBD1. Germline-derived CDR1 and CDR2 are WSHSY and SAAADI. The CDR3 is 15 residues long. Trimming at V came to 7 bases and at J to 7 bases, leaving 11 bases not matched to a gene. DNA of the CDR3: TGCGCCAGCATCGACGGACAGGGAACGCACGGGGAGCTGTTTTTT. Its protein is CASIDGQGTHGELFF.

The chain carries TRBV6-2 or TRBV6-3 and TRBJ1-5, with D possibly being TRBD1 (5 bases). From germline, CDR1 is MNHEY and CDR2 SVGEGT. CDR3 length: 16 amino acids. V lost 6 bases, J lost 2 bases, and 17 bases lay in between. The CDR3 DNA reads as TGTGCCAGCAGCTCGACAGTCCTACGAGGCAATCAGCCCCAGCATTTT. Protein sequence: CASSSTVLRGNQPQHF.

V gene TRBV27 combines with J gene TRBJ2-5, with 9 bases lining up with TRBD2. In germline, CDR1 is MNHEY, CDR2 SMNVEV (reference sequence). V dropped 3 bases and J dropped 3; count of bases not matched to a gene: 5. The CDR3 is 15 residues long. The DNA for the CDR3 is TGTGCCAGCAGTTTCTATGCGGGGGGGAAAGAGACCCAGTACTTC. It yields the protein CASSFYAGGKETQYF.

The chain employs TRBV20-1 and TRBJ1-1, with D unclear. The CDR3 has 11 residues. Germline V gene data show CDR1 as DFQATT and CDR2 as SNEGSKA (reference sequence). V lost 6 bases to trimming and J lost 6 bases, with 11 bases between them. CDR3 sequence reads: CSAPFGAEAFF. The CDR3 DNA reads as TGCAGTGCCCCGTTTGGCGCTGAAGCTTTCTTT.

The chain employs TRBV5-5 and TRBJ2-5; 9 nucleotides line up with TRBD1. The CDR3 extends over 15 amino acids. CDR1 SGHKS and CDR2 YYEKEE come from the germline V gene (reference sequence). Unmatched junction bases numbered 4, after V lost 2 bases and J lost 2 bases. CDR3 amino acids: CASSFGQGTQETQYF. In DNA, the CDR3 is TGTGCCAGCAGCTTCGGACAGGGGACACAAGAGACCCAGTACTTC.

The chain uses TRBV9 and TRBJ1-1; a possible D gene is TRBD1 (5 bases). V was shortened by 3 bases and J by 1 base, with 16 bases between the two germline ends. CDR1 and CDR2 from the germline V gene are SGDLS and YYNGEE. CDR3 length: 16 residues. The DNA of the CDR3 is TGTGCCAGCAGCGCTCCACGGGACGGTGGGAACACTGAAGCTTTCTTT. Amino acids: CASSAPRDGGNTEAFF.

This clonotype has only a few counts. The V and J genes are TRBV2 and TRBJ2-2; D is possibly TRBD1 (6 bases). The CDR3 length is 16 residues. Germline V gene lookup returns CDR1 SNHLY and CDR2 FYNNEI. Trimming shortened V by 5 bases and J by 0 bases, and 13 bases separated the two germline ends. As DNA, the CDR3 is TGTGCCAGCAGTTGGGTGGACAGAGCGAACACCGGGGAGCTGTTTTTT. Its protein product is CASSWVDRANTGELFF.

V and J are TRBV7-6 and TRBJ2-7; 8 bases align to TRBD1. CDR1 is SGHVS and CDR2 is FNYEAQ in the germline V gene. With 3 bases clipped from V and 2 bases from J, the junction kept 6 bases outside the gene matches. This CDR3 region has 15 residues. The CDR3 loop reads CASSFLTGDAYEQYF. The CDR3 DNA is TGTGCCAGCAGCTTCCTGACAGGGGACGCCTACGAGCAGTACTTC.

Note on this clonotype: A much larger clone sits a single nucleotide away, making a read error possible. V usage is TRBV7-8 and J usage is TRBJ2-1; TRBD2 agrees at 7 bases. Germline loops: CDR1 SGHVS, CDR2 FQNEAQ. This CDR3 has 15 amino acids. The CDR3 DNA is TGTGTCAGCAGCCCATCTAGCGGCCCCTACAATGAGCAGTTCTTC. Protein sequence: CVSSPSSGPYNEQFF.